A single T cell receptor (beta chain) is shown here with its context. Antigen unknown. The data stem from a study of T cell responses to AZD1222 COVID-19 vaccine. Findings and limits, study-wide: The donor group comprised mostly white British people and more females; the analysis possibly underestimated clonal diversity. Only five or six AZD1222 recipients tested seropositive at baseline. An increase in Spike-specific TCR breadth and depth was observed after two AZD1222 doses. Samples come after the peak T cell response, not at day 14.

In germline, CDR1 is GTSNPN, CDR2 SVGIG (reference sequence). This CDR3 region has 14 residues. V trimming: 6 bases; J trimming: 11 bases; junction bases outside the gene matches: 13. Assay: immunoSEQ multiplex PCR; the TCRdb copy retains only in-frame clones and omits some. The sample comprises about 94,000 clones, 70% to 90% of which are singletons, and about 14% rests with the top ten. Sequencing was performed on peripheral blood, taken on day 0 of AZD1222 vaccination. The chain uses TRBV30 and TRBJ1-1, with 12 bases that match TRBD1. The receptor comes from an adult in good health. Here the CDR3 DNA reads TGTGCCTGTAGCCGGGACAGGGGGCTGAGTATGGCTTTCTTT. Residues: CACSRDRGLSMAFF. Complete variable domain (other parts from reference TRBV30 and TRBJ1-1): SQTIHQWPATLVQPVGSPLSLECTVEGTSNPNLYWYRQAAGRGLQLLFYSVGIGQISSEVPQNLSASRPQDRQFILSSKKLLLSDSGFYLCACSRDRGLSMAFFGQGTRLTVV.